These 14 T cell receptor beta chains originate from one sample sequenced in a study of blood T cell dynamics during melanoma immunotherapy. Time point: week 3, after first cycle of checkpoint inhibitor. Clones were read by immunoSEQ multiplex PCR, and TCRdb kept only the in-frame ones, dropping some. This sample yields around 300 clones, of which approximately 80% are seen a single time; 13% belongs to the top ten. The specimen was cell-free DNA from blood, collected from a patient treated with checkpoint blockade. The receptors stem from a human donor with melanoma.

The rearrangement joins TRBV7-4 to TRBJ2-6; D unclear. Germline lookup yields CDR1 SGHVT and CDR2 SQSDAQ. CDR3 length: 17 amino acids. With 5 bases removed from V and 5 bases from J, the gap between germline ends came to 19 bases. This CDR3 reads CASSTSNSQSRANVLTF. The CDR3 bases are TGTGCCAGCAGCACCAGCAACTCACAAAGTCGGGCCAACGTCCTGACTTTC.

The V call is TRBV19, the J call TRBJ1-5; D possibly corresponds to TRBD1 (5 bases). CDR1 and CDR2 from the germline V gene are LNHDA and SQIVND (reference sequence). The CDR3 loop spans 16 amino acids. Trimming removed 0 bases at V and 5 bases at J, with 14 bases between. CDR3 sequence reads: CASSIDRGTPYQPQHF. CDR3 DNA sequence: TGTGCCAGTAGTATAGATCGGGGGACCCCCTATCAGCCCCAGCATTTT.

The V gene is TRBV4-1, the J gene TRBJ2-3; 10 nucleotides align to TRBD2. Germline CDR1 is MGHRA and CDR2 is YSYEKL. The CDR3 sequence is 17 residues long. J was trimmed by 4 bases and V by 1 base; bases with no gene match: 8. Here the CDR3 DNA reads TGCGCCAGCAGCCAAGCGCCGCTAGCGGGAGACTCAGATACGCAGTATTTT. Translating it yields CASSQAPLAGDSDTQYF.

This chain uses TRBV6-6 with TRBJ1-2; 7 bases agree with TRBD1. From germline, CDR1 is MNHNY and CDR2 SVGAGI (reference sequence). Trimming took 4 bases from V and 8 from J; bases not matched to a gene: 10. The CDR3 has 14 residues. CDR3 nucleotides: TGTGCCAGCAGTTCATCCCGACAGGGCGGAGGCTACACCTTC. Protein sequence: CASSSSRQGGGYTF.

This clone was picked up a small number of times. The chain is built from TRBV7-2 and TRBJ1-5; 9 positions agree with TRBD1. J gave up 7 bases and V 4 bases, and 8 bases lay outside the gene matches. This CDR3 is built from 15 residues. CDR1 SGHTA and CDR2 FQGNSA come from the germline V gene. Written as DNA, the CDR3 is TGTGCCAGCAGCTCCCGACAGGGGGATTTGCAGCCCCAGCATTTT. It translates to CASSSRQGDLQPQHF.

The CDR3 sequence is CASSPPRTGGCEQYF. The DNA for the CDR3 is TGCGCCAGCAGCCCTCCTAGGACAGGGGGCTGCGAGCAGTACTTC. This chain links TRBV23-1 with TRBJ2-7; 11 nucleotides align to TRBD1. TRBV23-1 carries the ORF label, with uncertain function. Losses at the gene ends were 6 bases for V and 6 bases for J; bases not matched to a gene: 10. The CDR3 extends over 15 amino acids.

The chain recombines TRBV9 with TRBJ2-5, with D perhaps TRBD2 (6 bases). The CDR3 length is 15 residues. V was clipped by 0 bases and J by 2 bases, with 11 bases between them. The germline V gene has CDR1 SGDLS and CDR2 YYNGEE. CDR3 sequence: CASSVGLGLQETQYF. The CDR3 nucleotides are TGTGCCAGCAGCGTAGGCCTGGGACTTCAAGAGACCCAGTACTTC.

This chain links TRBV11-2 with TRBJ2-5; D may be TRBD1 or TRBD2 (6 bases each). Trimming cost V 1 base and J 5 bases, with 11 bases left between them. The CDR3 extends over 14 amino acids. Germline lookup yields CDR1 SGHAT and CDR2 FQNNGV. CDR3 DNA: TGTGCCAGCAGCTTAGCGGGGGCTGGTGAGACCCAGTACTTC. Its protein is CASSLAGAGETQYF.

The chain links TRBV6-5 to TRBJ2-7; 10 nucleotides agree with TRBD2. The CDR3 totals 15 residues. V was clipped by 0 bases and J by 4 bases; unmatched bases: 3. Germline V lookup: CDR1 MNHEY, CDR2 SVGAGI. CDR3 residues: CASSYSASGRYEQYF. As DNA, the CDR3 is TGTGCCAGCAGTTACTCGGCTAGCGGGAGATACGAGCAGTACTTC.

The sample holds a few counts of this clone. The chain is built from TRBV7-3 and TRBJ1-5; D call uncertain. The length of the CDR3 is 15 residues. Germline CDR1 is SGHTA and CDR2 is FQGTGA. The germline V and J ends were trimmed by 5 bases and 2 bases, with 13 bases remaining between them. CDR3 nucleotide sequence: TGTGCCAGCAGCCCCTTCGGGAGTGGCAATCAGCCCCAGCATTTT. Amino acid sequence: CASSPFGSGNQPQHF.

The genes are TRBV5-1 and TRBJ2-3; 9 bases agree with TRBD2. V trimming: 6 bases; J trimming: 4 bases; junction bases outside the gene matches: 3. CDR1 SGHRS and CDR2 YFSETQ come from the germline V gene. This CDR3 has 13 residues. CDR3 nucleotides: TGCGCCAGCAAAAGCGGGAGGTCAGATACGCAGTATTTT. Translating it yields CASKSGRSDTQYF.

The V gene is TRBV5-1, the J gene TRBJ2-7; D is possibly TRBD2 (5 bases). Germline lookup yields CDR1 SGHRS and CDR2 YFSETQ. This CDR3 region has 15 residues. Deletions cut 3 bases from V and 1 base from J, with 14 bases between. The CDR3 reads CASSSRTAWSYEQYF. CDR3 bases: TGCGCCAGCAGCTCCAGGACTGCGTGGTCCTACGAGCAGTACTTC.

V is TRBV9 and J is TRBJ2-1; 10 bases agree with TRBD1. Looked up from germline, CDR1 is SGDLS and CDR2 is YYNGEE. The ends lost 1 base at V and 9 bases at J; junction bases unmatched: 4. The CDR3 runs to 14 residues. In DNA, the CDR3 is TGTGCCAGCAGCGTACGGGACAGGGGTACTGAGCAGTTCTTC. Translated, it gives CASSVRDRGTEQFF.

This clone was seen a few times. This chain connects TRBV7-9 to TRBJ2-2; a weak D match, TRBD1 (5 bases). Trimming removed 1 base from V and 6 bases from J, with 9 bases in between. CDR3 length: 14 residues. Per germline, CDR1 SEHNR and CDR2 FQNEAQ (reference sequence). For the CDR3, the DNA is TGTGCCAGCAGCTTAGTGACAGTAGCCGGGGAGCTGTTTTTT. It encodes CASSLVTVAGELFF.